This T cell receptor (beta chain) was captured by sequencing in a study of T cells expressing NK-cell markers. Study-level background: Underlying the TCR beta repertoires were sorted CD3+CD56+NKG2C+, CD3+CD56+NKG2C- and CD3+CD56-NKG2C+ T cells.

Whole-study findings and limits: The CD3+CD56-NKG2C+ fraction of several donors was also led by these clonotypes. Certain NKG2C+ T cell clones were expanded, and their HCMV specificity remained unclear.

It was by 5'RACE template switching with UMIs that TCR beta cDNA was made. TCRdb re-called the 5' RACE reads and catalogs CDR3 proteins one per entry, DNA excluded. In total, the table holds approximately 420,000 distinct CDR3 sequences. For this clonotype: Its target is unknown.

Germline V CDR1 and CDR2: SGHTA, FQGNSA. This CDR3 is built from 11 residues. The chain is built from TRBV7-2 and TRBJ2-1. This receptor was obtained from a woman between 45 and 65 years old in good health. The source material was blood T cells: a sorted CD56 or NKG2C T cell subset, CD4+ or CD8+ T cells, or bulk PBMC T cells (not recorded which). The CDR3 sequence is CASSPRHEQFF.